This T cell receptor (beta chain) was obtained from a study of identical twins. A universal primer site arose from template switching, and cDNA bore unique molecular identifiers. Via MiXCR, TCRdb re-called the 5' RACE reads, giving one row per CDR3 protein. The sample holds hundreds of thousands of distinct CDR3 sequences, under 8.5% seen once. Whole-study findings and limits: Insertions ran lower in abundant cord blood beta clonotypes, though not in memory repertoires. These conclusions were based on statistical analysis (cross-sectional, not following the same donors).

This clonotype has a count of ten or more. The target antigen is unknown. The CDR3 is 15 amino acids. V was clipped by 8 bases and J by 1 base; unmatched bases: 5. The germline V gene encodes CDR1 LGHDT and CDR2 YNNKEL (reference sequence). These records were also assigned to another study, of yellow fever vaccine responses in identical twins. In that study: Each twin's T cell response to the vaccine was reported to look partly convergent and partly personalized.

This rearrangement joins TRBV3-1 to TRBJ2-3; 11 nucleotides align to TRBD2. The specimen sequenced was PBMCs. The TCR was taken from a woman younger than 30 in good health. This chain's CDR3 is CASRTSGSGTDTQYF. CDR3 DNA sequence: TGTGCCAGCCGGACTAGCGGGTCTGGCACAGATACGCAGTATTTT.